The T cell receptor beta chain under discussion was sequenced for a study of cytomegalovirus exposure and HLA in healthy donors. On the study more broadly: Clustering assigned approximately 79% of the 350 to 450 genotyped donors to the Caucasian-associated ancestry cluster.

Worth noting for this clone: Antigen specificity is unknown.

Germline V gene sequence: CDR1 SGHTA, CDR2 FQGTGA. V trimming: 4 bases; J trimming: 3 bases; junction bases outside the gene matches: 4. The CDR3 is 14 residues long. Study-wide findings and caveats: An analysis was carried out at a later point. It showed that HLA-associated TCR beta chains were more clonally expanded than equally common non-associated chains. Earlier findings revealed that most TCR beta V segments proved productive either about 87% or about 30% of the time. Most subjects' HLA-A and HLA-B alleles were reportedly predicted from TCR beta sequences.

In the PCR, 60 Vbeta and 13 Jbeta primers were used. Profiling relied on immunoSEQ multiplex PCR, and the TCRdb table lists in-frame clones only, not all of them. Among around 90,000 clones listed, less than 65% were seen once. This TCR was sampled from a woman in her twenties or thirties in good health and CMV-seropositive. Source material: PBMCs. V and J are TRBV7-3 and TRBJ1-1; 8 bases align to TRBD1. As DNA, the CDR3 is TGTGCCAGCAGCTCCAGGGGGCGGGACACTGAAGCTTTCTTT. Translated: CASSSRGRDTEAFF.